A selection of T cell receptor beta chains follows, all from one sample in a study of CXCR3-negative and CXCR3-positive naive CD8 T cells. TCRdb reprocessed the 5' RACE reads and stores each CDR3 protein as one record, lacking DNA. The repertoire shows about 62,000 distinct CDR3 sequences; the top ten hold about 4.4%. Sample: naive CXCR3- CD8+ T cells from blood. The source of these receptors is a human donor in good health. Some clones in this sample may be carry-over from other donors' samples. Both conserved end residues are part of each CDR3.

CASSPRQGAAAETQYF TRBJ2-5 TRBV28
CASRQGGKNIQYF TRBJ2-4 TRBV27
CASSVAGVSDTQYF TRBJ2-3 TRBV10-2
CASSPRTTTYEQYF TRBJ2-7 TRBV5-6
CSARDQNSGDSYEQYF TRBJ2-7 TRBV20-1
CSVEVVGQGAFCGYTF TRBJ1-2 TRBV29-1
CASSYAGAYNEQFF TRBJ2-1 TRBV5-1
CSALQRTESSYNEQFF TRBJ2-1 TRBV20-1
CASNPGQFHNEQFF TRBJ2-1 TRBV14
CSVRGLRYTEAFF TRBJ1-1 TRBV29-1
CASSQDYTGGAVYEQYF TRBJ2-7 TRBV14
CASSYLPGTSGGHRSSYNEQFF TRBJ2-1 TRBV6-5
CASSPTTSGNEQFF TRBJ2-1 TRBV13
CASSQWTSGELTDTQYF TRBJ2-3 TRBV4-1
CASSPSGRGSYEQYF TRBJ2-7 TRBV6-2/TRBV6-3
CSVGSGSFDTQYF TRBJ2-3 TRBV29-1
CASSQTSEGQGTEAFF TRBJ1-1 TRBV4-1
CASRYGGGAETQYF TRBJ2-5 TRBV27
CASSPSGTPIRETQYF TRBJ2-5 TRBV6-5
CSARMANTEAFF TRBJ1-1 TRBV29-1
CASSYPGTGDYEQYF TRBJ2-7 TRBV7-8